The 9 T cell receptor beta chains reported below all come from one sample, sequenced in a study of early T cells in non-severe SARS-CoV-2 infection. TCRdb re-analysed the 5' RACE reads in MiXCR, keeping a single row per CDR3 protein. The sample lists 25,000 to 40,000 distinct CDR3 sequences, approximately 5% occurring once. Sequencing input: whole blood. These receptors originate from an adult who was a healthcare worker with PCR-confirmed SARS-CoV-2 infection or an uninfected control (not recorded which).

There are a few counts of this clonotype. The chain combines TRBV5-5 with TRBJ1-6; no firm D call. The CDR3 consists of 14 residues. CDR1 and CDR2 from the germline V gene are SGHKS and YYEKEE (reference sequence). Trimming shortened V by 1 base and J by 6 bases, and 8 bases separated the two germline ends. The CDR3 DNA sequence: TGTGCCAGCAGCTTGAGACTGATTAATTCACCCCTCCACTTT. This translates into CASSLRLINSPLHF.

The CDR3 region has the DNA TGTGCCAGCAGCTCTCCGACTAGCGAGTCGAACACCGGGGAGCTGTTTTTT. Translating it yields CASSSPTSESNTGELFF. The chain employs TRBV7-8 and TRBJ2-2, with 8 bases matching TRBD2. V lost 4 bases and J lost 0; bases outside the gene matches: 7. The CDR3 is made up of 17 amino acids. The germline V gene has CDR1 SGHVS and CDR2 FQNEAQ.

This clonotype has a handful of counts. The chain links TRBV7-8 to TRBJ1-6, with a tentative D call TRBD1 (5 bases). This CDR3 has 16 residues. V was shortened by 5 bases and J by 7 bases, with 18 bases between the two germline ends. The germline V gene encodes CDR1 SGHVS and CDR2 FQNEAQ. In DNA form, the CDR3 reads TGTGCCAGCAGCGCCGTGGCGCAGGGTCAGAATTCACCCCTCCACTTT. It translates to CASSAVAQGQNSPLHF.

The table lists this clonotype with a few counts. J is TRBJ2-1 and V is TRBV11-2, with 7 bases lining up with TRBD2. The CDR3 has 15 amino acids. Germline CDR1 SGHAT, CDR2 FQNNGV. The junction had 4 bases not matched to a gene; V was cut back by 1 base and J by 4 bases. The CDR3 DNA follows: TGTGCCAGCAGCTTAGCTAGCGGAAATTACAATGAGCAGTTCTTC. Amino acid sequence: CASSLASGNYNEQFF.

This chain connects TRBV7-2 to TRBJ1-2, with D possibly TRBD1 on 5 matching bases. This CDR3 is 16 amino acids long. Trimming removed 1 base from V and 4 bases from J, with 16 bases in between. Germline V gene sequence: CDR1 SGHTA, CDR2 FQGNSA. The CDR3 nucleotides are TGTGCCAGCAGCTTAGGGCGGTGGCAGGGTGGCTATGGCTACACCTTC. The encoded protein is CASSLGRWQGGYGYTF.

The table lists this clonotype with a few counts. The genes are TRBV20-1 and TRBJ1-6; possible D gene TRBD1, 6 bases. The CDR3 is 16 amino acids. Trimming removed 5 bases at V and 6 bases at J, with 20 bases between. CDR1 DFQATT and CDR2 SNEGSKA come from the germline V gene (reference sequence). Here the CDR3 DNA reads TGCAGTGCTCGAGGGCGGGGGGCGCGTGGTAATTCACCCCTCCACTTT. Translation gives CSARGRGARGNSPLHF.

This clonotype was seen at least ten times. V is TRBV28 and J is TRBJ1-5; D is perhaps TRBD1 (6 bases). The length of the CDR3 is 14 residues. The V and J ends lost 3 bases and 7 bases respectively, with 13 bases between them. The germline V gene has CDR1 MDHEN and CDR2 SYDVKM. The CDR3 coding sequence is TGTGCCAGCAGTTTGGGGGGGGCGCGGCAGCCCCAGCATTTT. Amino acids: CASSLGGARQPQHF. Full variable domain (rest looked up from reference TRBV28 and TRBJ1-5): DVKVTQSSRYLVKRTGEKVFLECVQDMDHENMFWYRQDPGLGLRLIYFSYDVKMKEKGDIPEGYSVSREKKERFSLILESASTNQTSMYLCASSLGGARQPQHFGDGTRLSIL.

This clonotype was counted only a few times. The chain carries TRBV20-1 and TRBJ2-7, with D possibly TRBD2 on 6 matching bases. The V gene lost 3 bases and the J gene lost 1 base, with 7 bases spanning the gap. The CDR3 runs to 12 residues. The germline gives CDR1 DFQATT, CDR2 SNEGSKA (reference sequence). Written as DNA, the CDR3 is TGCAGTGCTAGTGCGGGGTCCTACGAGCAGTACTTC. Translated: CSASAGSYEQYF.

The chain links TRBV29-1 to TRBJ1-3, with D possibly being TRBD1 (6 bases). Trimming removed 4 bases at V and 1 base at J, with 14 bases between. The germline V gene encodes CDR1 SQVTM and CDR2 ANQGSEA. The CDR3 is 15 residues long. CDR3 region: CSVVGARGSGNTIYF. CDR3 nucleotides: TGCAGCGTTGTGGGGGCGCGAGGATCTGGAAACACCATATATTTT.